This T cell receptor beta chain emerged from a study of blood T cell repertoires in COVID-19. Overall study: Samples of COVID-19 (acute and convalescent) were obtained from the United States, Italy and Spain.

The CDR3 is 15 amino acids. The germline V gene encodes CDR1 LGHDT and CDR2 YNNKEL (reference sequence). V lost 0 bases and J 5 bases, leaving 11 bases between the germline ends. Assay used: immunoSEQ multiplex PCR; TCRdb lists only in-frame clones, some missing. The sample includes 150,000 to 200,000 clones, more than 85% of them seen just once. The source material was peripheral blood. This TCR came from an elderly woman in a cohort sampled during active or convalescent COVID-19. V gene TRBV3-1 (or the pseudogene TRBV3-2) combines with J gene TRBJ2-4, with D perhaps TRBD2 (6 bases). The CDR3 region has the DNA TGTGCCAGCAGCCAAGAGGAGGGGTTCCAAAACATTCAGTACTTC. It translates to CASSQEEGFQNIQYF.